This T cell receptor (beta chain) came from a study of response to subunit inactivated influenza vaccine. This clonotype was observed a handful of times. MiXCR, applied by TCRdb to the RT-PCR reads, yields one record per CDR3 protein. The table has roughly 790,000 distinct CDR3 sequences, about 20% seen once. Trimming pared 2 bases from V and 6 bases from J, leaving 11 bases between. The CDR3 loop spans 13 amino acids. CDR1 is SGHTA, CDR2 FQGNSA, per germline. The rearrangement uses TRBV7-2 and TRBJ2-7, with a weak D call TRBD1 (5 bases). This sample comprised PBMCs from blood, obtained more than 4 days after vaccination. This TCR derives from a man in his fifties who received an inactivated influenza vaccine. Written as DNA, the CDR3 is TGTGCCAGCAGCTTACGGACAACCCGCGAGCAGTACTTC. Its protein is CASSLRTTREQYF.